This TCR beta chain stems from a study of T-cell memory formation after mild COVID-19. Findings and caveats of the study: Day 37-peaking second-wave clones had unconfirmed SARS-CoV-2 specificity. Pre-infection memory harbored some responding clones, suggesting cross-reactive memory joined.

The J segment lost 12 bases and the V segment lost 5 bases, leaving 7 bases of the junction unmatched. Per the germline V gene, CDR1 is SGHAT and CDR2 is FQNNGV. The CDR3 runs 11 residues. Amplification by 5'RACE using constant-segment primers produced TCR alpha and TCR beta cDNA libraries that carried sample barcodes and UMIs. TCRdb itself ran the 5' RACE reads through MiXCR, one entry per CDR3 protein. The sample shows 580,000 or so distinct CDR3 sequences, roughly 17% of them seen only once. This clonotype was observed at least ten times. What it binds is unknown. This receptor was taken from an adult woman who had mild COVID-19 (a few samples of this study predate the infection). Cell type and time point are not known. J is TRBJ2-7 and V is TRBV11-2; 7 bases are shared with TRBD1. Input material: PBMCs or a T cell subset sorted from them (not recorded which). The CDR3 DNA is TGTGCCAGCAGCCCCGGACAGGTCCGGTACTTC. Translation gives CASSPGQVRYF.